This record looks at one T cell receptor (beta chain) sequence and its context. Its cognate antigen is unknown. The entry originates in a study of persistence of HIV-infected CD4 T cells. Overlapping HIV-1 Gag 15-mer peptides at approximately 1 ug per peptide per mL were used. Sorted nonresponding memory CD4+ T cells were CD40L-negative, CD69-negative, CD45RO-high. Study observations and caveats: TCRbeta richness was lower in CMV- and Gag-responding cells than in anti-CD3/anti-CD28-responding cells.

CDR3 length: 15 residues. The junction had 2 bases not matched to a gene; V was cut back by 0 bases and J by 0 bases. Germline lookup yields CDR1 SGHRS and CDR2 YFSETQ. Sequencing used immunoSEQ version 4 in survey mode. Method: immunoSEQ multiplex PCR; TCRdb's copy keeps in-frame clones and lacks some. The sample consists of over 60,000 clones, more than 70% of them appearing once. This TCR was recovered from an adult man with HIV who was CMV-seropositive. Sequenced here: CD4+ T cells sorted from PBMCs after 18-hour stimulation, sampled from a patient who received antiretroviral therapy. The chain employs TRBV5-1 and TRBJ1-2; 7 bases match TRBD1. CDR3 in DNA: TGCGCCAGCAGCTTGGGACAGGGAGCTAACTATGGCTACACCTTC. It is translated as CASSLGQGANYGYTF.